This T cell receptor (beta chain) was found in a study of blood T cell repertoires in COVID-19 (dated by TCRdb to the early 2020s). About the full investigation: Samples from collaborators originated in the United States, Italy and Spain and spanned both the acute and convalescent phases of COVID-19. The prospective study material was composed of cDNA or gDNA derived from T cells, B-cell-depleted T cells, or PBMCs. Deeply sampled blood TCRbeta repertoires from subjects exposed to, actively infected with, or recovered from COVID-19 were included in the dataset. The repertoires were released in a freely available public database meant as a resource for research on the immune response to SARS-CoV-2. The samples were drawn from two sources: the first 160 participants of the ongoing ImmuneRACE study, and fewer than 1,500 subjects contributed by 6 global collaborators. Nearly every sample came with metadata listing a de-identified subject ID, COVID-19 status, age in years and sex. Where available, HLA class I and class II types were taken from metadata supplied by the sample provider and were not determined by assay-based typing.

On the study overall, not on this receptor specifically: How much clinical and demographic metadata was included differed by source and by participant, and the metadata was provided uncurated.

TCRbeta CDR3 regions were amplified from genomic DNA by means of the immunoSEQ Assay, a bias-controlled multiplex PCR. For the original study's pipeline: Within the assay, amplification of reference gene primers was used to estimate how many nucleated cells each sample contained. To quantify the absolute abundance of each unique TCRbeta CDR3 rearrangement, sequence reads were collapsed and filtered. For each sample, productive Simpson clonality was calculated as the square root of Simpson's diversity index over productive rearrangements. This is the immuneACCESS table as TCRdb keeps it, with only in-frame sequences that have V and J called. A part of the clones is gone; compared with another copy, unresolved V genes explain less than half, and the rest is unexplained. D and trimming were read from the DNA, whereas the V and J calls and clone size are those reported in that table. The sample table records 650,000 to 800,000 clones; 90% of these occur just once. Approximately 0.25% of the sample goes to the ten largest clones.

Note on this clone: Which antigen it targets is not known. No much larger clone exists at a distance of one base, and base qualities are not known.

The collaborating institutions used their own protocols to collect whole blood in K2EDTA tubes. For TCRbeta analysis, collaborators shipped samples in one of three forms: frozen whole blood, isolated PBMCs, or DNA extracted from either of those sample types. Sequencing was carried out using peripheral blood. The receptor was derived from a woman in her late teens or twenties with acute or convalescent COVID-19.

The bases read TGCGCCAGCAGCTTGGGTTACACAGATACGCAGTATTTT. Its translation is CASSLGYTDTQYF. The rearrangement combines TRBV5-1 with TRBJ2-3; there is no confident call for the D gene. Taken from the germline V gene, the CDR1 and CDR2 loops are SGHRS and YFSETQ. Cut back by 0 bases and 2 bases, the V and J ends lie 4 bases apart. There are 13 amino acids in the CDR3, from cysteine to phenylalanine inclusive. The entry retains the CDR3 DNA only, 39 bases that are in frame from base 1.